This record covers a single TCR beta chain. Its specificity is not known. Researchers amplified the TCR beta CDR3 regions from RNA transcripts. The HTBI primer set was used in a first-round RT-PCR of the TCR CDR3. A single record per CDR3 protein comes from TCRdb applying MiXCR to the multiplex PCR reads. This table holds some 510,000 distinct CDR3 sequences, about half found once. The CDR3 consists of 14 residues. CDR1 DFQATT and CDR2 SNEGSKA come from the germline V gene (reference sequence). The V end lost 5 bases, the J end lost 0 bases, and 11 bases lay between the germline ends. Graves' hyperthyroidism was deemed stable given no ophthalmopathy progression within 18 months. The sample comes from a study of T cells in Graves' hyperthyroidism and ophthalmopathy. Findings and caveats of the study: Most clonotypes that expanded in the thyroid above 0.001 also showed up in blood.

This clonotype originated in a woman aged 18-29 years with Graves' hyperthyroidism. The gene calls are TRBV20-1 and TRBJ1-3; D call uncertain. Sequencing was done on a sample of peripheral blood or thyroid tissue (not recorded which). The CDR3 DNA follows: TGCAGTGCTCCTACAACTCCCTCTGGAAACACCATATATTTT. It translates to CSAPTTPSGNTIYF.